This TCR beta chain was sequenced during a study (dated by TCRdb to 2013 to 2016). General notes on the study: Whether tumor-infiltrating Tregs in breast cancer are recruited from blood Tregs or converted in situ from other CD4+ T cell subsets was tested. The research as a whole found: In terms of TCR gene usage, tumor memory CD4+ T cells clustered together with blood and lymph node memory CD4+ cells, as well as with lymph node naive CD4+ cells. Validation in the larger cohort was restricted to a single TCR beta V-J rearrangement rather than whole repertoires. The greatest overlap of tumor-infiltrating Treg TCR alpha and beta sequences was with tumor naive CD4+ T cells, followed next by blood naive CD4+ T cells.

The CDR3 starts with the cysteine, ends with the phenylalanine, and has 14 residues. The sequence is cut down to CDR3 DNA, 42 bases in frame from base 1. Trimming takes 5 bases off V and 5 bases off J; junction bases not matched to a gene: 11. According to the germline V gene, CDR1 reads SQVTM and CDR2 reads ANQGSEA. In the case of this clonotype: What antigen it recognizes has not been identified. A read error may be the cause here, since a much bigger clone is one base away.

Tregs were isolated as CD4+CD25+CD127-/low cells. Tregs, naive and memory CD4+ T cells from tumor, blood and ipsilateral draining lymph nodes of five or six breast cancer patients underwent full-length TCR alpha and beta sequencing. Tumor tissue and lymph nodes from ipsilateral axillary dissection were perfused with PBS, minced and digested with collagenase I and hyaluronidase. Sorted cell populations were confirmed by FACS to exceed 90% purity. Amplification of full-length TCR variable regions was done by 5' RACE PCR using constant-region reverse primers, and this step was followed by semi-nested PCR with Nested Universal Primer A. Using the ReliaPrep RNA Cell Miniprep System, total RNA was extracted, and the SMARTer RACE 5'/3' Kit was then used to reverse transcribe the RNA into 5'RACE-ready cDNA. An Illumina MiSeq was used to sequence the full-length TCR alpha and beta libraries, which had been barcoded with multiplex adaptors. The paper's data handling went like this. Sequencing data were pooled across the five patients for each of nine subset-tissue groups and compared by unsupervised clustering of TCR gene usage. Repertoire similarity was calculated with the Morisita-Horn index, weighting shared sequences by their contribution to each repertoire. TCRdb's own reprocessing of the public reads used fastp at Q25 and MiXCR and kept productive beta chains. Every CDR3 protein is listed once, alongside the most common genes and DNA of its rows. None of the V and J calls come from the authors' own analysis; TCRdb made them. For this sample there are around 30,000 distinct CDR3 sequences; 20% to 30% appear just once. About 2.2% of the sample is taken by the ten largest.

The source of this sequence is a female donor with breast cancer. The sample comprised tumor-infiltrating Tregs sorted from the breast tumor. This sequence uses TRBV29-1 and TRBJ1-1, and 7 junction bases match TRBD1. The CDR3 protein: CSVWSGGGKTEAFF. The nucleotide sequence is TGCAGCGTTTGGTCAGGGGGAGGTAAGACTGAAGCTTTCTTT.